This T cell receptor beta chain was sequenced in a study of shared clonotypes between healthy human individuals. Study information: Researchers assigned three CD4 naive, three CD4 memory, two CD8 naive and one CD8 memory plate to each donor.

The ends lost 2 bases at V and 6 bases at J; junction bases unmatched: 11. The length of the CDR3 is 16 residues. Germline V gene sequence: CDR1 SGHAT, CDR2 FQNNGV. As to this clone: Its antigen is currently unknown.

Findings and caveats of the study: The study drew on few donors, limiting represented genetic and exposure-history diversity.

Original data processing: Junction-only sequences produced by ImmunoSEQ had no quality scores, so filtering differed. Data came from immunoSEQ multiplex PCR; TCRdb stores just in-frame clones and leaves some out. The DNA was the basis for D and trimming; V, J and clone size are from that table. Of about 690,000 clones listed, around 90% were seen once; the top ten hold 34%. The chain couples TRBV11-2 to TRBJ2-3; TRBD2 matches 7 bases. The origin of this receptor is a man aged 18 to 35 in good health. Some clones in this sample may be carry-over from other donors' samples. Sample: memory CD8+ T cells from PBMCs. Subset of the sample: CD45RO+ cells pooled with CCR7-negative TemRA cells. This chain's CDR3 is CASSLLGEGLGDTQYF. The DNA of the CDR3 is TGTGCCAGCAGCTTATTGGGGGAGGGCCTCGGGGATACGCAGTATTTT.